This TCR beta chain was observed in a study of shared clonotypes between healthy human individuals (dated by TCRdb to about 2020). Describing the broader study: The cohort included a few men and a couple of women between 18 and 49 years of age. For each donor, CD4 naive and CD4 memory were each given three plates, CD8 naive was given two plates, and CD8 memory was given one plate. Libraries were prepared and TCR repertoires were sequenced by different laboratories using diverse techniques, in order to increase sequencing depth and limit assay-specific biases. Between about 0.94 and 8.9 billion PBMCs per donor were obtained by leukapheresis. The study deeply sequenced blood TCR repertoires of about 5 healthy adults to estimate repertoire size and the extent of clonotype sharing between individuals. General study outcomes and caveats: Sharing across a few donors was observed for about 4.8% of naive CD4, about 3.2% of naive CD8, over 2% of memory CD4, and about 0.4% of memory CD8 clonotypes. Naive subsets generally had larger estimated clonotype richness than memory subsets. Incomplete sequencing was indicated by rarefaction of sorted-subset datasets, despite the large sequencing depth. Sampling was restricted to blood, and TCR repertoires in tissues likely differ from the TCR repertoires found in blood. Compared with non-shared clonotypes, the clonotypes found in all four sorted-subset donors had higher generation probabilities. Pairwise subsampling indicated that sequencing depth was expected to affect the degree of clonotype sharing among donors. Because the study included a small number of donors, the genetic and exposure-history diversity represented was limited.

From its cysteine to its phenylalanine, the CDR3 spans 13 amino acids. The read is trimmed to its CDR3 DNA, 39 bases read in frame from base 1. V is clipped by 1 base and J by 3 bases, and the sequence between their germline boundaries is 7 bases long. Looking up the germline V gene (reference sequence) yields CDR1 SEHNR and CDR2 FQNEAQ. TCR CDR3 regions were amplified from genomic DNA by multiplex PCR using the deep immunoSEQ assay. Extracted genomic DNA from each cell subset was distributed evenly across all wells of several immunoSEQ 96-well plates, and each plate was treated as a replicate. For sorted subsets, approximately 0.2 ug of genomic DNA, equivalent to 25,000 to 35,000 T cell genomes, went into each replicate PCR. The purified libraries were quantified using a Qubit 3.0 fluorometer, sized with a Bioanalyzer 2100, and then quantified again using the KAPA Library Quantification kit. Each immunoSEQ 96-well plate was sequenced on its own single-read 150-cycle Illumina NextSeq 550 flow cell. Per the original workflow: Because the immunoSEQ output held only junctional sequences and lacked quality scores, the filtering could not match the filtering applied to full-length reads. Sequences were annotated with PyIR, a Python wrapper for IgBLAST v1.9, and V/J genes and CDR3 were assigned using IMGT germline references. Any read was removed if the V/J assignment was weak (E-value above 1e-6), the CDR3 was missing, or the read contained stop codons, out-of-frame junctions, or ambiguous translated residues. A V3J clonotype was defined by an identical inferred V gene, J gene, and CDR3 amino acid sequence. The percentage overlap between two repertoires was calculated by dividing the number of shared unique clonotypes by the size of the smaller repertoire. Three approaches were used to assess repertoire richness: RTK rarefaction, the Chao1 estimator, and Recon v2.1 estimates of unobserved clonotypes. OLGA was used to compute generation probabilities for all TCRbeta clonotypes that the gDNA method yielded from a handful of donors. TCRdb stores this immuneACCESS table with in-frame sequences only. Part of the clones is absent; in the studies checked, under half of the shortfall reflects unresolved V genes, and no reason is known for the rest. Clonal size and the V and J genes are those of that table, whereas D and trimming came from the DNA. This sample comprises 2,100,000 or so clones, nearly 97% of them detected only once. The top ten clonotypes cover approximately 0.13% of the sample.

This clone was seen more than once but under ten times. Its antigen is unknown. Base qualities are not provided; no much larger clone lies one nucleotide away. This sample also contains other DNA sequences that code for the same CDR3. The donors were healthy, HIV-negative adults who had no recently reported acute infections or vaccinations. Only Caucasian adults living in Nashville, Tennessee, USA were represented among the donors. CD4+ T cells were enriched by magnetic negative selection, after which naive cells were positively selected on CD45RA and the negative fraction was taken as the memory subset. Blood was obtained by leukapheresis, after which PBMCs were separated by Ficoll-Histopaque density gradient centrifugation and cryopreserved in liquid nitrogen vapor phase. Analytical flow cytometry was used to check the purity and quantity of every magnetically sorted T cell population. From each sorted fraction, genomic DNA was isolated and quantified by UV absorbance on a Nanodrop 2000c.

This chain joins TRBV7-9 to TRBJ2-7; the D segment cannot be called with confidence. This clonotype was sampled from a man younger than 35 in good health. Sequencing used naive CD4+ T cells sorted from blood. In the paper's terms, the cell subset or site label means: CD45RA+ positively selected. The bases are TGTGCCAGCAGCTTAGGTGGGGTCTACGAGCAGTACTTC. Protein translation: CASSLGGVYEQYF.